The clone carrying this T cell receptor (beta chain) was picked up many times. What it recognizes is unknown. TCRdb re-analysed the 5' RACE reads in MiXCR, keeping a single row per CDR3 protein. The sample has about 300,000 distinct CDR3 sequences, around 8.6% seen once. CDR1 and CDR2 from the germline V gene are MNHEY and SVGAGI. The CDR3 spans 14 residues. V was cut by 2 bases and J by 5 bases, with 12 bases left in between. This entry belongs to a study of T cells after yellow fever vaccination. Study-level results: A weaker secondary response peaked on day 5, the primary on day 15. Clonotypes shared by both compartments, CD4 and CD8, made up a small share.

The clonotype was recovered from a man between 18 and 29 years old who received the YFV17D yellow fever vaccine. V and J are TRBV6-5 and TRBJ2-5; D is ambiguous. Material: CD4+ T cells sorted from PBMCs, obtained 5 days after the yellow fever booster vaccination. The DNA for the CDR3 is TGTGCCAGCAGTTACCAAGGGAACTCGGAGACCCAGTACTTC. It specifies CASSYQGNSETQYF.